Below, one T cell receptor (beta chain) is given with its context. This entry belongs to a study of identical twins. The CDR3 loop spans 16 amino acids. The germline V gene has CDR1 SGHRS and CDR2 YFSETQ. V lost 4 bases, J lost 3 bases, and 11 bases stayed unmatched. In TCRdb, the 5' RACE reads were re-called with MiXCR into one record per CDR3 protein. Found here are more than 400,000 distinct CDR3 sequences, 15% of them singletons; the top ten hold around 0.48%. These data are also associated with another study on yellow fever vaccine responses in identical twins.

Source material: CD4+ T cells sorted from blood. The chain uses TRBV5-1 and TRBJ2-7, with 9 bases lining up with TRBD1. The TCR sequence derives from a woman aged 18-29 years in good health. As DNA, the CDR3 is TGCGCCAGCAGCGGAACTATGGGACAGGGTGGCTACGAGCAGTACTTC. The encoded protein is CASSGTMGQGGYEQYF.